The clone carrying this TCR beta chain was recorded a few times. What it recognizes is unknown. No conserved phenylalanine or tryptophan ends this CDR3, so it is likely a read error. Primers used in a second PCR of about 7 to 11 cycles were a sample-barcoded 5' primer and a J-beta primer mix. A template-switch adaptor that had 12 random nucleotides put a tag on each cDNA molecule. TCRdb called the 5' RACE reads again in MiXCR, with one record for every CDR3 protein. The sample lists about 780,000 distinct CDR3 sequences; approximately 24% were seen once. The source of the sample is a study of blood T cells in healthy people across ages. Overall study results and limits: Unsorted PBMCs ruled out conclusive naive versus antigen-experienced comparison.

This CDR3 is 16 amino acids long. Germline V gives CDR1 MNHEY, CDR2 SMNVEV (reference sequence). V lost 6 bases and J 4 bases, leaving 18 bases between the germline ends. These same data were also listed under a study on T cells of mothers and their children.

Sequencing was performed on blood. This receptor was identified in a boy aged 10-17 years in good health. The chain couples TRBV27 to TRBJ2-2, with TRBD2 as a possible D gene (6 bases). The CDR3 sequence is CASRPLGGSATGELFL. CDR3 coding DNA: TGTGCCAGCAGGCCCCTTGGGGGGTCGGCCACCGGGGAGCTGTTTCTT.